Listed below are T cell receptor beta chains from one sample, sequenced in a study of T cell repertoires in cytomegalovirus infection. From the reads, TCRdb called clonotypes with MiXCR, one entry per CDR3 protein. This repertoire shows about 890,000 distinct CDR3 sequences, roughly a third found once; its top ten account for over 10%. Their antigens remain unidentified. The sequencing used cultured CD8+ T cells from PBMCs, collected from culture after CMV antigen stimulation. These receptor sequences come from a human donor in good health (CMV status not recorded). Some clones in this sample may be carry-over from other donors' samples. The CDR3 runs from the conserved cysteine through the conserved F or W. D genes are given only for firm matches. Expanded clones get a size class; other rows say once, few or many, or leave the size out.

v_call: TRBV5-6; clone_size: many; d_call: .; j_call: TRBJ2-6; cdr3_aa: CASNSGANVLTF; cdr3_nt: TGTGCCAGCAACTCTGGGGCCAACGTCCTGACTTTC
v_call: TRBV11-1; clone_size: few; d_call: .; j_call: TRBJ1-3; cdr3_aa: CASSAAFSGNTIYF; cdr3_nt: TGTGCCAGCAGCGCAGCCTTCTCTGGAAACACCATATATTTT
v_call: TRBV7-9; clone_size: few; d_call: .; j_call: TRBJ2-6; cdr3_aa: CASSLDRYGANVLTF; cdr3_nt: TGTGCCAGCAGCTTAGACCGATATGGGGCCAACGTCCTGACTTTC
v_call: TRBV24-1; clone_size: .; d_call: .; j_call: TRBJ1-6; cdr3_aa: CATSARPSGSPLHF; cdr3_nt: TGTGCCACCTCGGCTAGGCCAAGTGGTTCACCCCTCCACTTT
v_call: TRBV7-9; clone_size: .; d_call: .; j_call: TRBJ2-7; cdr3_aa: CASSLAQVTYEQYF; cdr3_nt: TGTGCCAGCAGCTTGGCACAGGTGACCTACGAGCAGTACTTC
v_call: TRBV5-5; clone_size: few; d_call: .; j_call: TRBJ2-1; cdr3_aa: CASSLAKRNEQFF; cdr3_nt: TGTGCCAGCAGCTTGGCAAAGAGGAATGAGCAGTTCTTC
v_call: TRBV12-3/TRBV12-4; clone_size: many; d_call: .; j_call: TRBJ1-1; cdr3_aa: CASSLIAEAFF; cdr3_nt: TGTGCCAGCAGTTTAATTGCTGAAGCTTTCTTT
v_call: TRBV6-6; clone_size: .; d_call: TRBD1; j_call: TRBJ2-1; cdr3_aa: CASSYLWDREYNEQFF; cdr3_nt: TGTGCCAGCAGTTACCTGTGGGACAGGGAGTACAATGAGCAGTTCTTC
v_call: TRBV13; clone_size: .; d_call: .; j_call: TRBJ1-1; cdr3_aa: CASSNRDLAFF; cdr3_nt: TGTGCCAGCAGCAACAGGGATCTGGCTTTCTTT
v_call: TRBV14; clone_size: .; d_call: .; j_call: TRBJ2-6; cdr3_aa: CASSQGPGHSSSGANVLTF; cdr3_nt: TGTGCCAGCAGCCAAGGTCCGGGACATTCGAGCTCTGGGGCCAACGTCCTGACTTTC
v_call: TRBV27; clone_size: .; d_call: .; j_call: TRBJ2-3; cdr3_aa: CASSLRGWEDTQYF; cdr3_nt: TGTGCCAGCAGTTTAAGGGGATGGGAAGATACGCAGTATTTT
v_call: TRBV6-2/TRBV6-3; clone_size: .; d_call: .; j_call: TRBJ2-3; cdr3_aa: CASSYVLADTDTQYF; cdr3_nt: TGTGCCAGCAGTTACGTTTTGGCAGACACAGATACGCAGTATTTT
v_call: TRBV12-5; clone_size: few; d_call: .; j_call: TRBJ2-3; cdr3_aa: CASADSTDTQYF; cdr3_nt: TGTGCTAGTGCTGACAGCACAGATACGCAGTATTTT
v_call: TRBV6-1; clone_size: .; d_call: TRBD1; j_call: TRBJ2-1; cdr3_aa: CASKGASYNEQFF; cdr3_nt: TGTGCCTCTAAGGGGGCCTCATACAATGAGCAGTTCTTC
v_call: TRBV7-9; clone_size: .; d_call: .; j_call: TRBJ1-2; cdr3_aa: CASRSDGGLGYTF; cdr3_nt: TGTGCCAGCAGGTCCGACGGGGGGCTTGGCTACACCTTC
v_call: TRBV12-3/TRBV12-4; clone_size: .; d_call: .; j_call: TRBJ2-5; cdr3_aa: CASSLRWAGASQETQYF; cdr3_nt: TGTGCCAGCAGTTTACGTTGGGCGGGGGCCTCCCAAGAGACCCAGTACTTC
v_call: TRBV7-9; clone_size: few; d_call: .; j_call: TRBJ1-6; cdr3_aa: CASSLVGGGHSPLHF; cdr3_nt: TGTGCCAGCAGCTTAGTTGGAGGGGGACATTCACCCCTCCACTTT
v_call: TRBV7-7; clone_size: few; d_call: .; j_call: TRBJ2-2; cdr3_aa: CASSNLLGELFF; cdr3_nt: TGTGCTAGCAGTAATCTACTCGGGGAGCTGTTTTTT
v_call: TRBV7-9; clone_size: many; d_call: .; j_call: TRBJ2-1; cdr3_aa: CASREYNEQFF; cdr3_nt: TGTGCCAGCAGGGAATACAATGAGCAGTTCTTC
v_call: TRBV7-4; clone_size: .; d_call: TRBD1; j_call: TRBJ2-1; cdr3_aa: CASSLTGTGGGNEQFF; cdr3_nt: TGTGCCAGCAGCCTGACCGGGACAGGGGGCGGGAATGAGCAGTTCTTC
v_call: TRBV7-9; clone_size: .; d_call: TRBD1; j_call: TRBJ1-4; cdr3_aa: CASRPPGQGEGPTNEKLFF; cdr3_nt: TGTGCCAGCAGGCCACCGGGACAGGGAGAAGGGCCAACTAATGAAAAACTGTTTTTT
v_call: TRBV7-9; clone_size: few; d_call: TRBD1; j_call: TRBJ2-1; cdr3_aa: CAGRTGSYNEQFF; cdr3_nt: TGTGCCGGAAGGACAGGTTCCTACAATGAGCAGTTCTTC
v_call: TRBV7-8; clone_size: many; d_call: .; j_call: TRBJ2-4; cdr3_aa: CASSLDALDVEYF; cdr3_nt: TGTGCCAGCAGCTTGGACGCTCTAGACGTCGAGTACTTC
v_call: TRBV4-1; clone_size: many; d_call: .; j_call: TRBJ2-1; cdr3_aa: CASSQEEGFLTRPFF; cdr3_nt: TGCGCCAGCAGCCAAGAGGAGGGCTTTTTGACTAGACCGTTCTTC
v_call: TRBV28; clone_size: .; d_call: TRBD2; j_call: TRBJ2-1; cdr3_aa: CASSVLLAGNGNEQFF; cdr3_nt: TGTGCCAGCAGCGTGTTACTAGCGGGGAATGGGAATGAGCAGTTCTTC
v_call: TRBV5-4; clone_size: few; d_call: TRBD2; j_call: TRBJ2-1; cdr3_aa: CASRLGSGVSYNEQFF; cdr3_nt: TGTGCCAGCAGATTGGGGAGCGGGGTCTCCTACAATGAGCAGTTCTTC
v_call: TRBV18; clone_size: many; d_call: .; j_call: TRBJ2-5; cdr3_aa: CASSPKETQYF; cdr3_nt: TGTGCCAGCAGTCCCAAAGAGACCCAGTACTTC